The entry below gives a single TCR gamma chain sequence along with its context. This clone was recorded a few times. The specificity of this receptor is unknown. Nothing much larger sits one base from this clone, and base qualities are not available. This sample is drawn from a study of gamma delta lymphoproliferative disorders and STAT genes (dated by TCRdb to 2016 to 2019). Study-wide context: Among the 9 sequenced Tgammadelta LGLL patients, 4 had symptomatic disease and 5 had an indolent course. The LymphoTrack Dx TCRG Assay was used to build gamma-chain libraries from a minimum of 50 ng of genomic DNA. Because no corresponding Invivoscribe delta assay was available, delta-chain libraries were prepared according to the standard operating procedure of the EuroClonality-NGS working group. The study profiled TCR gamma and delta CDR3 repertoires by deep sequencing in Tgammadelta lymphoproliferative disease patients and healthy controls, within a larger immunophenotypic and STAT-mutation study. The TCR-sequenced pilot group comprised under ten Tgammadelta large granular lymphocyte leukemia patients and a couple of hepatosplenic T-cell lymphoma patients. To confirm results, two gamma-chain samples and all delta-chain samples were sequenced twice.

After removal of 7 bases from V and 6 bases from J, the junction retains 12 bases not matched to a gene. Spanning cysteine to phenylalanine, the CDR3 consists of 13 amino acids. The entry retains the CDR3 DNA only, 39 bases that are in frame from base 1. Looking up the germline V gene yields CDR1 VENAVY and CDR2 YDSYNSRV. Genomic DNA from peripheral blood mononuclear cells isolated from patients and controls was used for TCR sequencing. The median age of the sequenced patients was around 65 years, and the group included four or five males and about 6 females. All patients came from a single hematology unit in Padova, Italy, and their diagnoses were reclassified as T-LGLL or HSTCL using the 2017 WHO criteria. Every patient sample was obtained either before therapy or while the patient was off therapy. The full study reports these points: T cells in controls likely covered a range of maturation stages, whereas leukemic cells were skewed toward terminal effectors, which could potentially limit comparisons between patients and controls. Major clones in indolent patients were dominated by Vgamma9-JgammaP and Vdelta2-Ddelta3-Jdelta1 rearrangements, whereas symptomatic patients lacked these rearrangements and used less common gene combinations. When whole repertoires were clustered, gamma repertoires from patients grouped apart from those of healthy controls, but delta repertoires did not separate between the groups. It was noted by the authors that NGS specificity may be reduced at low frequencies, so confirmation of the public or private nature of leukemic clones is needed. Nearly all major gamma and delta clonotypes of patients were found to be public, being shared with at least one healthy donor, and only a couple of gamma clonotypes were found to be private to disease.

Both library methods used multiplex PCR with primers targeting conserved V and J regions of the TCR genes. Purified and pooled amplicons were sequenced on an Illumina MiSeq platform. The paper's data handling went like this. V(D)J alignment, clonotype assembly and translation were handled by MiXCR, while functionality assessment and CDR3 repertoire analyses were done with VDJtools. CDR3 was defined per IMGT, and analyses were restricted to productive sequences using functional genes, excluding ORF genes and pseudogenes. A custom Python script was used to search all patients and controls for identical amino acid CDR3s of major clonotypes (frequency >=5%). To compare clonotype frequencies between patients and controls, a one-sided non-parametric Wilcoxon test was applied. TCRdb called clones anew from the public reads via CATT; matching DNA rows were later pooled. TCRdb, rather than the study authors, made the V and J calls. Within this sample are about 2,200 gamma-chain clones, with under 10% of them counted one time only. Together, the top ten hold about 60% of the sample.

The material sequenced was blood. This receptor chain uses TRGV8 and TRGJ1 or TRGJ2. The J gene, left out of TCRdb, was set here by checking the DNA against germline. The sequence was obtained from a human donor with gamma-delta T-cell large granular lymphocyte leukemia. The nucleotide sequence reads as follows: TGTGCCACCTGTCATTCCAAGTTTTATAAGAAACTCTTT. Translation gives CATCHSKFYKKLF.